The rows below give T cell receptor beta chains drawn from one sample of a study of human T cells and chemical hapten exposure. Using its own MiXCR run on the RACE reads, TCRdb lists one record per CDR3 protein. Among 200,000 to 300,000 distinct CDR3 sequences, approximately 8.6% were seen once, and the ten largest hold about 2.5%. The sequences come from whole blood, collected in connection with sensitization to the hapten diphenylcyclopropenone (DPC). The receptors were sampled from a woman aged 40 to 50 with alopecia areata. Some clones in this sample may be carry-over from other donors' samples. Both conserved end residues are part of each CDR3. Each record gives: CDR3 DNA, CDR3 protein, D gene, clone size, J gene, V gene. D genes are given only for firm matches. The listing skips clone size in some rows; elsewhere it reads once, few, many or a size class.

CDR3nt: TGTGCCAGCAGCGCCTCTACCGGACCGCTTCTTGACTATGGCTACACCTTC; CDR3aa: CASSASTGPLLDYGYTF; d_gene: -; abundance: few; j_gene: TRBJ1-2; v_gene: TRBV9
CDR3nt: TGCAGCGTTGCCGCTAGCGGGAGCTCCTACGAGCAGTACTTC; CDR3aa: CSVAASGSSYEQYF; d_gene: TRBD2; abundance: few; j_gene: TRBJ2-7; v_gene: TRBV29-1
CDR3nt: TGTGCCAGCTCACCAGGGACTAGTCCCAATGAGCAGTTCTTC; CDR3aa: CASSPGTSPNEQFF; d_gene: TRBD2; abundance: -; j_gene: TRBJ2-1; v_gene: TRBV18
CDR3nt: TGTGCCATCAGTGACGGGAGCTTTATCTATGAGCAGTTCTTC; CDR3aa: CAISDGSFIYEQFF; d_gene: -; abundance: -; j_gene: TRBJ2-1; v_gene: TRBV10-3
CDR3nt: TGTGCCAGCAGTTTATTGGGCCGGAATTCACCCCTCCACTTT; CDR3aa: CASSLLGRNSPLHF; d_gene: -; abundance: -; j_gene: TRBJ1-6; v_gene: TRBV12-3/TRBV12-4
CDR3nt: TGCAGTGCTAGAGACGGTTTGAAGAGCACAGATACGCAGTATTTT; CDR3aa: CSARDGLKSTDTQYF; d_gene: -; abundance: -; j_gene: TRBJ2-3; v_gene: TRBV20-1
CDR3nt: TGCGCCAGCAGCCTGAAGCAGGAGAGCTCCTACGAGCAGTACTTC; CDR3aa: CASSLKQESSYEQYF; d_gene: -; abundance: few; j_gene: TRBJ2-7; v_gene: TRBV4-3
CDR3nt: TGTGCCAGCAGCTTGGGACTCGGGCAGAACATTCAGTACTTC; CDR3aa: CASSLGLGQNIQYF; d_gene: -; abundance: -; j_gene: TRBJ2-4; v_gene: TRBV11-2
CDR3nt: TGCAGTGCTAGAGAAGGGACAGGGAACACTGAAGCTTTCTTT; CDR3aa: CSAREGTGNTEAFF; d_gene: TRBD1; abundance: -; j_gene: TRBJ1-1; v_gene: TRBV20-1
CDR3nt: TGTGCCAGCAGCCAAGATGAAGGATATCAGCCCCAGCATTTT; CDR3aa: CASSQDEGYQPQHF; d_gene: -; abundance: many; j_gene: TRBJ1-5; v_gene: TRBV4-2
CDR3nt: TGTGCCAGCAGTGACGGGACTAGCGGGGGTAGTACGCAGTATTTT; CDR3aa: CASSDGTSGGSTQYF; d_gene: TRBD2; abundance: -; j_gene: TRBJ2-3; v_gene: TRBV6-4
CDR3nt: TGTGCCAGCAGCTTACGGGGGGATCAGCCCCAGCATTTT; CDR3aa: CASSLRGDQPQHF; d_gene: -; abundance: many; j_gene: TRBJ1-5; v_gene: TRBV7-8
CDR3nt: TGTGCCAGCAGCCCCGTAACAGGGAGGTCCGGTACGCAGTATTTT; CDR3aa: CASSPVTGRSGTQYF; d_gene: -; abundance: -; j_gene: TRBJ2-3; v_gene: TRBV7-8
CDR3nt: TGCAGCGCTCCCCGGCGGAGCACAGATACGCAGTATTTT; CDR3aa: CSAPRRSTDTQYF; d_gene: -; abundance: few; j_gene: TRBJ2-3; v_gene: TRBV20-1
CDR3nt: TGTGCCAGCGGCGGGACAGAAAACATTCAGTACTTC; CDR3aa: CASGGTENIQYF; d_gene: -; abundance: many; j_gene: TRBJ2-4; v_gene: TRBV13
CDR3nt: TGTGCCAGCACCCCGGGGAGTAGCACCGGGGAGCTGTTTTTT; CDR3aa: CASTPGSSTGELFF; d_gene: -; abundance: few; j_gene: TRBJ2-2; v_gene: TRBV7-2
CDR3nt: TGTGCCAGCAGCGGACAGGGCTACGAGCAGTACTTC; CDR3aa: CASSGQGYEQYF; d_gene: TRBD1; abundance: many; j_gene: TRBJ2-7; v_gene: TRBV9
CDR3nt: TGTGCCAGCAGTGAGGAGCTAGCGGCCTACGAGCAGTACTTC; CDR3aa: CASSEELAAYEQYF; d_gene: TRBD2; abundance: few; j_gene: TRBJ2-7; v_gene: TRBV6-1
CDR3nt: TGTGCCAGCACAAAAGCGGAGCTCGGGGAGCTGTTTTTT; CDR3aa: CASTKAELGELFF; d_gene: -; abundance: few; j_gene: TRBJ2-2; v_gene: TRBV12-3/TRBV12-4
CDR3nt: TGTGCCAGCAGCTTCGTCGCAATGACTGAAGCTTTCTTT; CDR3aa: CASSFVAMTEAFF; d_gene: -; abundance: few; j_gene: TRBJ1-1; v_gene: TRBV7-9